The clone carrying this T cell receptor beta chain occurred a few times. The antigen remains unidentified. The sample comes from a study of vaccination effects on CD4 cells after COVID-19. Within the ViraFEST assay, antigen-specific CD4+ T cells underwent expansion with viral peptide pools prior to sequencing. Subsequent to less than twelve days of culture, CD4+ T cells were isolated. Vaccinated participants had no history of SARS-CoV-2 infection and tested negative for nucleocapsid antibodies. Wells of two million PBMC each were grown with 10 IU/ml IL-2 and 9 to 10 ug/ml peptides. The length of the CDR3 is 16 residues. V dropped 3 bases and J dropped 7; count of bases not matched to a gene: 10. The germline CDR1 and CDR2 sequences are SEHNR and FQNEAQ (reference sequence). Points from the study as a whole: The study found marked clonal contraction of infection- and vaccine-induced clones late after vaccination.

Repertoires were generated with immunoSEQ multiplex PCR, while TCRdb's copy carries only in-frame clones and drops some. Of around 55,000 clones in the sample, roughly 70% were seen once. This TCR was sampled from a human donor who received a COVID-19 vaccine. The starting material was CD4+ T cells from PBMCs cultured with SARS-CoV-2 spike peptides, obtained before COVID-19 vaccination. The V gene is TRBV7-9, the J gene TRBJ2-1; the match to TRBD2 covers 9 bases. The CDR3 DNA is TGTGCCAGCAGCTTCTCCTTAGCGGGAGCGGGGAATGAGCAGTTCTTC. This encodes CASSFSLAGAGNEQFF.